This TCR beta chain was captured in a study of blood T cell repertoires in COVID-19. Turning to the study itself: Collection of acute and convalescent COVID-19 samples took place in the United States, Italy and Spain. PBMCs, B-cell-depleted T cells, or T cells provided the cDNA or gDNA that made up the material.

Original processing notes: Using reference gene primer amplification, nucleated cell counts were estimated. The method was immunoSEQ multiplex PCR; TCRdb's version includes in-frame clones alone and lacks a portion of them. V, J and clone size are taken as reported in that table, and D and trimming were inferred from the DNA itself. Of hundreds of thousands of clones in the sample, 85% to 90% are singletons; the top ten hold roughly 8%. Germline V lookup: CDR1 KGHSH, CDR2 LQKENI. V shed 3 bases and J 8 bases; nucleotides not matched to a gene: 4. The CDR3 runs to 13 residues. The specimen was peripheral blood. The receptor comes from a woman aged 45-65 years with COVID-19, enrolled during active disease. The genes are TRBV18 and TRBJ1-3, with 7 bases aligning to TRBD1. CDR3 residues: CASSPGQQDTIYF. CDR3 nucleotides: TGTGCCAGCTCACCGGGACAGCAAGACACCATATATTTT.